The 8 T cell receptor beta chains in this list originate from one sample, sequenced in a study of blood T cell repertoires in COVID-19. The protocol was immunoSEQ multiplex PCR, while the TCRdb copy is restricted to in-frame clones and leaves out a portion. This table holds tens of thousands of clones, approximately 81% found once. Sequencing used peripheral blood. These receptors were obtained from a human donor with acute or convalescent COVID-19. The donor label of this sample is uncertain.

The CDR3 protein is CASSLTASGANVLTF. Written as DNA, the CDR3 is TGTGCCAGCAGCTTAACGGCCTCTGGGGCCAACGTCCTGACTTTC. V and J are TRBV7-3 and TRBJ2-6; D is unclear. The CDR3 is 15 residues long. The V end lost 0 bases, the J end lost 0 bases, and 3 bases lay between the germline ends. Germline loops: CDR1 SGHTA, CDR2 FQGTGA. Filled out from reference TRBV7-3 and TRBJ2-6, the complete variable domain reads GAGVSQTPSNKVTEKGKYVELRCDPISGHTALYWYRQSLGQGPEFLIYFQGTGAADDSGLPNDRFFAVRPEGSVSTLKIQRTERGDSAVYLCASSLTASGANVLTFGAGSRLTVL.

This clone was found a few times. The chain is built from TRBV28 and TRBJ1-1; D gene uncertain. The CDR3 length is 14 residues. The germline V gene has CDR1 MDHEN and CDR2 SYDVKM. Trimming shortened V by 0 bases and J by 1 base, and 6 bases separated the two germline ends. Written as DNA, the CDR3 is TGTGCCAGCAGTTTATGGATAGAGAACACTGAAGCTTTCTTT. This translates into CASSLWIENTEAFF.

The rearrangement uses TRBV7-2 and TRBJ2-7; 9 bases map to TRBD1. The length of the CDR3 is 14 residues. Germline trimming cut 3 bases from V and 6 bases from J; bases unmatched to any gene: 6. Germline V lookup: CDR1 SGHTA, CDR2 FQGNSA. The CDR3 bases are TGTGCCAGCAGCTTCCAACAGGGGGCGAGCGAGCAGTACTTC. It is translated as CASSFQQGASEQYF.

CDR3 nucleotides: TGTGCCAGCAGCTTTGGCTGGAACACTGAAGCTTTCTTT. This gives the protein CASSFGWNTEAFF. This chain links TRBV11-2 with TRBJ1-1; D is ambiguous. CDR1 SGHAT and CDR2 FQNNGV come from the germline V gene. This CDR3 region has 13 residues. V was pared by 3 bases and J by 1 base, with 6 bases between.

Only one count was recorded for this clone. This chain uses TRBV24-1 with TRBJ1-1, with D maybe TRBD1 (5 bases). Germline values: CDR1 KGHDR, CDR2 SFDVKD. V lost 6 bases and J lost 4, with 11 bases in between. CDR3 size: 13 residues. The CDR3 coding sequence is TGTGCCACCAGTAACCAGGGCTTCACTGAAGCTTTCTTT. Translated: CATSNQGFTEAFF.

The V call is TRBV5-4, the J call TRBJ1-1; a weak D match, TRBD1 (6 bases). CDR1 SGHNT and CDR2 YYREEE come from the germline V gene (reference sequence). This CDR3 is 13 amino acids long. Trimming took off 10 bases at V and 1 base at J, with 14 bases between the two ends. This CDR3 reads CAGRTAPNTEAFF. CDR3 DNA: TGTGCCGGAAGGACAGCCCCGAACACTGAAGCTTTCTTT. The full variable domain, completed using reference TRBV5-4 and TRBJ1-1, is ETGVTQSPTHLIKTRGQQVTLRCSSQSGHNTVSWYQQALGQGPQFIFQYYREEENGRGNFPPRFSGLQFPNYSSELNVNALELDDSALYLCAGRTAPNTEAFFGQGTRLTVV.

The V call is TRBV6-6, the J call TRBJ2-2, with D maybe TRBD2 (6 bases). The germline gives CDR1 MNHNY, CDR2 SVGAGI (reference sequence). This CDR3 has 15 amino acids. Trimming took 6 bases from V and 6 from J, leaving 17 bases between them. The CDR3 sequence: CASSPRGLQSGELFF. For the CDR3, the DNA is TGTGCCAGCAGCCCTCGGGGACTGCAGTCCGGGGAGCTGTTTTTT.

The V gene is TRBV5-4, the J gene TRBJ1-1; D is unclear. Trimming shortened V by 5 bases and J by 1 base, and 18 bases separated the two germline ends. The CDR3 loop spans 16 amino acids. CDR1 and CDR2 from the germline V gene are SGHNT and YYREEE (reference sequence). As DNA, the CDR3 is TGTGCCAGCAGTCCCCTAGGTGGAGTCAGGAACACTGAAGCTTTCTTT. It translates to CASSPLGGVRNTEAFF. The whole variable domain, remainder taken from reference TRBV5-4 and TRBJ1-1, is ETGVTQSPTHLIKTRGQQVTLRCSSQSGHNTVSWYQQALGQGPQFIFQYYREEENGRGNFPPRFSGLQFPNYSSELNVNALELDDSALYLCASSPLGGVRNTEAFFGQGTRLTVV.